The 14 T cell receptor beta chains reported below all come from one sample, sequenced in a study of blood T cell repertoires in COVID-19. Method: immunoSEQ multiplex PCR; TCRdb's copy keeps in-frame clones and lacks some. The sample includes approximately 300,000 clones, approximately 90% of them seen just once. Sequencing was carried out using peripheral blood. These receptors came from a man aged 30-40 years with acute or convalescent COVID-19.

The chain has TRBV5-1 and TRBJ2-3; 8 positions match TRBD1. This CDR3 has 15 amino acids. In germline, CDR1 is SGHRS, CDR2 YFSETQ. Trimming at V came to 4 bases and at J to 1 base, leaving 5 bases not matched to a gene. The CDR3 DNA reads TGCGCCAGCAGCGGAAGGGGACAGGGCACAGATACGCAGTATTTT. Residues: CASSGRGQGTDTQYF.

The CDR3 spells CASSPGLAGGSGELFF. CDR3 sequence (DNA): TGTGCCAGCAGCCCAGGACTAGCGGGAGGGTCCGGGGAGCTGTTTTTT. The V call is TRBV4-2, the J call TRBJ2-2; TRBD2 agrees at 15 bases. Germline V CDR1 and CDR2: LGHNA, YNFKEQ. V gave up 4 bases and J gave up 6 bases; unmatched junction bases: 3. The CDR3 spans 16 residues.

The V and J genes are TRBV28 and TRBJ2-1, with TRBD2 matching over 10 bases. The CDR3 consists of 16 residues. Germline V CDR1 and CDR2: MDHEN, SYDVKM. The V gene end was trimmed by 5 bases and the J gene end by 5 bases; junction bases not matched to a gene: 9. The DNA of the CDR3 is TGTGCCAGCAGTGCCCCCCGGCTAGCGGGAGACAATGAGCAGTTCTTC. Residues: CASSAPRLAGDNEQFF.

This chain uses TRBV5-1 with TRBJ1-1; TRBD1 aligns across 9 bases. Trimming at V came to 4 bases and at J to 6 bases, leaving 7 bases not matched to a gene. The length of the CDR3 is 14 residues. Germline CDR1 reads SGHRS; CDR2 reads YFSETQ. The CDR3 nucleotides read TGCGCCAGCAGCCCACAGGGGGCGCAGGCTGAAGCTTTCTTT. It specifies CASSPQGAQAEAFF. Drawing the rest from reference TRBV5-1 and TRBJ1-1, the complete variable domain is KAGVTQTPRYLIKTRGQQVTLSCSPISGHRSVSWYQQTPGQGLQFLFEYFSETQRNKGNFPGRFSGRQFSNSRSEMNVSTLELGDSALYLCASSPQGAQAEAFFGQGTRLTVV.

V gene TRBV5-1 combines with J gene TRBJ1-1, with 9 bases identical to TRBD1. V lost 2 bases, J lost 5 bases, and 10 bases stayed unmatched. The CDR3 is 16 residues long. Germline-derived CDR1 and CDR2 are SGHRS and YFSETQ. CDR3 DNA sequence: TGCGCCAGCAGCTTATCTCTACAGGGGGCACAGACTGAAGCTTTCTTT. It specifies CASSLSLQGAQTEAFF.

The chain recombines TRBV28 with TRBJ1-1; D is ambiguous. V was cut by 7 bases and J by 5 bases, with 23 bases left in between. The germline V gene has CDR1 MDHEN and CDR2 SYDVKM. The CDR3 has 16 residues. The CDR3 reads CASTTRKRIVATEAFF. CDR3 bases: TGTGCCAGCACCACGAGGAAGAGGATAGTGGCGACTGAAGCTTTCTTT.

This clone has just a few counts. The chain uses TRBV6-4 and TRBJ2-1; 8 bases line up with TRBD2. Germline V CDR1 and CDR2: MRHNA, SNTAGT. The CDR3 is 14 amino acids. The V gene end was trimmed by 6 bases and the J gene end by 9 bases; junction bases not matched to a gene: 10. CDR3 sequence: CASRAGVAVGEQFF. In DNA form, the CDR3 reads TGTGCCAGCAGAGCGGGAGTGGCCGTGGGTGAGCAGTTCTTC.

The chain combines TRBV6-5 with TRBJ2-5, with 10 bases matching TRBD2. CDR1 is MNHEY, CDR2 SVGAGI, per germline. The CDR3 has 14 amino acids. V shed 4 bases and J 3 bases; nucleotides not matched to a gene: 2. In nucleotides, the CDR3 is TGTGCCAGCAGTTCTAGCGGGGGAGAAGAGACCCAGTACTTC. Protein: CASSSSGGEETQYF.

The genes are TRBV3-1 (or the pseudogene TRBV3-2) and TRBJ1-2; D possibly corresponds to TRBD1 (5 bases). The V end was cut by 3 bases, the J end by 3 bases, with 14 bases between. The CDR3 runs to 15 residues. Per germline, CDR1 LGHDT and CDR2 YNNKEL (reference sequence). DNA for the CDR3: TGTGCCAGCAGCCATGGGCAGGGAAGGGACTATGGCTACACCTTC. It is translated as CASSHGQGRDYGYTF.

In its sample, this clone was seen once. The V call is TRBV5-3, the J call TRBJ2-2; no definite D call. TRBV5-3 falls under the ORF class, with uncertain function. Trimming cost V 2 bases and J 5 bases, with 10 bases left between them. The CDR3 is made up of 14 amino acids. The DNA for the CDR3 is TGTGCCAGAAGCTTTCGTACCGAGACCGGGGAGCTGTTTTTT. It encodes CARSFRTETGELFF.

This clone was seen a few times. The chain links TRBV20-1 to TRBJ1-1, with D maybe TRBD1 (6 bases). V lost 6 bases and J lost 8, with 13 bases in between. Germline V gene sequence: CDR1 DFQATT, CDR2 SNEGSKA (reference sequence). The CDR3 consists of 11 residues. The CDR3 region has the DNA TGCAGTGCAGGAACAGGGAGCGAAGCTTTCTTT. It yields the protein CSAGTGSEAFF.

In the case of this clone: Other DNA sequences in this sample translate to the same CDR3. The V gene is TRBV6-5, the J gene TRBJ2-1; 11 nucleotides align to TRBD2. The CDR3 is 15 amino acids. The germline V gene has CDR1 MNHEY and CDR2 SVGAGI. The V segment lost 6 bases and the J segment 1 base; nucleotides outside the gene matches: 2. The CDR3 bases are TGTGCCAGCAGATTAGCGGGGGGGTCCTACAATGAGCAGTTCTTC. This codes for CASRLAGGSYNEQFF.

The chain uses TRBV6-6 and TRBJ1-2; a possible D gene is TRBD1 (6 bases). Trimming shortened V by 6 bases and J by 5 bases, and 13 bases separated the two germline ends. The CDR3 is 13 residues long. Germline loops: CDR1 MNHNY, CDR2 SVGAGI (reference sequence). The DNA of the CDR3 is TGTGCCAGCAGCCCCGGACAGCTTTATGGCTACACCTTC. Translation: CASSPGQLYGYTF.

The chain links TRBV19 to TRBJ2-2; D is perhaps TRBD1 (7 bases). The germline V and J ends were trimmed by 2 bases and 4 bases, with 11 bases remaining between them. The CDR3 extends over 15 amino acids. Germline loops: CDR1 LNHDA, CDR2 SQIVND (reference sequence). CDR3: CASSIQGGSTGELFF. Written as DNA, the CDR3 is TGTGCCAGTAGTATACAGGGGGGATCCACCGGGGAGCTGTTTTTT.